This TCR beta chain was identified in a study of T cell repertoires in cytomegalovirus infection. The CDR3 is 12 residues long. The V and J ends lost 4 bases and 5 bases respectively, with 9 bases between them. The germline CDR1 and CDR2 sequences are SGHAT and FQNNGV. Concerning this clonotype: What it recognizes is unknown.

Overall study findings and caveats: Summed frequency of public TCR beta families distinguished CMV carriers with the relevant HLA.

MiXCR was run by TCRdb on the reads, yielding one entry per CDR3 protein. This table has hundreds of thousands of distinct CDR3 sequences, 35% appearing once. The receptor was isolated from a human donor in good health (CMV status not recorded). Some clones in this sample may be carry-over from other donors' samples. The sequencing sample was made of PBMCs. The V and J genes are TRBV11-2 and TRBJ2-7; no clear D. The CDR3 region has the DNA TGTGCCAGCAGCTCAAGGGAAAACGAGCAGTACTTC. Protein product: CASSSRENEQYF.